One T cell receptor (beta chain) is described in this entry. This sample is part of a study of control samples from healthy donors and cancer patients. The CDR3 is 13 amino acids. Trimming took 2 bases from V and 1 from J, leaving 6 bases between them. Germline CDR1 reads PRHDT; CDR2 reads FYEKMQ (reference sequence). Only in-frame clones appear in the TCRdb table, and some are missing; sequencing was by immunoSEQ multiplex PCR. The top ten hold about 2% of the sample, which has 70,000 to 80,000 clones, over 85% seen once. The sample comprised PBMCs. The rearrangement joins TRBV13 to TRBJ2-7; D is uncertain. The sequence was collected from a woman aged 55-70 years with head and neck cancer. CDR3 in DNA: TGTGCCAGCAGCTTATTTGGGTCCTACGAGCAGTACTTC. Translation: CASSLFGSYEQYF. Looking up the rest from reference TRBV13 and TRBJ2-7 gives the full variable domain: AAGVIQSPRHLIKEKRETATLKCYPIPRHDTVYWYQQGPGQDPQFLISFYEKMQSDKGSIPDRFSAQQFSDYHSELNMSSLELGDSALYFCASSLFGSYEQYFGPGTRLTVT.